The 14 T cell receptor beta chains presented below share a single source sample, sequenced in a study of beta chain features in type 1 diabetes. Study-level findings and limits: Among patients with Type 1 diabetes, TCRB CDR3s were moderately but significantly shorter in every one of the four CD4+ subsets.

Reverse transcription of all isolated RNA meant that expressed TCRB transcripts were sequenced. TCRdb's copy holds only in-frame clones and misses some; the assay was immunoSEQ multiplex PCR. In the table there are about 650,000 clones, around 11% of which are singletons. Their specific antigens are unknown. The source material was naive CD4+ T cells from blood. The receptors derive from a man aged 25 to 40 with type 1 diabetes.

This clone was seen more than once but under ten times. J is TRBJ2-5 and V is TRBV11-3, with TRBD1 matching over 11 bases. V lost 6 bases and J lost 5; bases outside the gene matches: 8. Germline V gene lookup returns CDR1 SGHNT and CDR2 YENEEA. CDR3 length equals 15 residues. CDR3 nucleotide sequence: TGTGCCAGCAGAAAAGGACAGGGGGCCGGGGAGACCCAGTACTTC. It encodes CASRKGQGAGETQYF.

Concerning this clone: The same CDR3 also results from other DNA sequences found in this sample. The gene calls are TRBV9 and TRBJ2-3, with 7 bases lining up with TRBD1. The CDR3 length is 15 residues. V lost 0 bases and J lost 0; bases outside the gene matches: 1. Germline lookup yields CDR1 SGDLS and CDR2 YYNGEE. Here the CDR3 reads CASSVEGQSTDTQYF. Here the CDR3 DNA reads TGTGCCAGCAGCGTAGAGGGACAGAGCACAGATACGCAGTATTTT. The full variable domain, with the rest looked up from reference TRBV9 and TRBJ2-3, is DSGVTQTPKHLITATGQRVTLRCSPRSGDLSVYWYQQSLDQGLQFLIQYYNGEERAKGNILERFSAQQFPDLHSELNLSSLELGDSALYFCASSVEGQSTDTQYFGPGTRLTVL.

The chain recombines TRBV9 with TRBJ2-2; a possible D gene is TRBD1 (6 bases). The CDR3 consists of 14 residues. V shed 1 base and J shed 5 bases, with 9 bases lying between them. Germline assignment: CDR1 SGDLS and CDR2 YYNGEE. CDR3 DNA: TGTGCCAGCAGCGTAAAACAGGGAACCGGGGAGCTGTTTTTT. Its translation is CASSVKQGTGELFF.

This rearrangement joins TRBV13 to TRBJ2-3, with 7 positions matching TRBD2. J lost 5 bases, V lost 5 bases, and 16 bases had no gene match. Germline V lookup: CDR1 PRHDT, CDR2 FYEKMQ (reference sequence). This CDR3 has 17 residues. CDR3 region: CASSPLTAGWVGDTQYF. The CDR3 coding sequence is TGTGCCAGCAGCCCCCTAACAGCGGGGTGGGTAGGAGATACGCAGTATTTT.

The rearrangement joins TRBV28 to TRBJ2-3; 8 bases agree with TRBD1. V lost 3 bases to trimming and J lost 2 bases; unmatched junction nucleotides: 7. The CDR3 covers 16 residues. In germline, CDR1 is MDHEN, CDR2 SYDVKM. The CDR3 protein is CASSFPQGGYTDTQYF. Written as DNA, the CDR3 is TGTGCCAGCAGTTTTCCACAGGGGGGATACACAGATACGCAGTATTTT.

This clone was counted only a few times. The rearrangement joins TRBV7-9 to TRBJ2-1, with D maybe TRBD1 (6 bases). Germline V lookup: CDR1 SEHNR, CDR2 FQNEAQ (reference sequence). V shed 2 bases and J shed 0 bases, with 11 bases lying between them. The CDR3 loop spans 16 amino acids. The CDR3 reads CASSLRQVGSYNEQFF. CDR3 nucleotides: TGTGCCAGCAGCTTAAGACAGGTCGGCTCCTACAATGAGCAGTTCTTC.

The rearrangement uses TRBV6-1 and TRBJ2-1, with 8 bases matching TRBD1. Germline trimming cut 4 bases from V and 7 bases from J; bases unmatched to any gene: 6. CDR1 is MNHNS, CDR2 SASEGT, per germline. This CDR3 spans 14 amino acids. CDR3 DNA sequence: TGTGCCAGCAGTGCGGGACAGGACGGGAATGAGCAGTTCTTC. Protein sequence: CASSAGQDGNEQFF.

CDR3 residues: CASSRLGRAYEQYF. In DNA, the CDR3 is TGTGCCAGCAGCCGCTTAGGCAGGGCCTACGAGCAGTACTTC. The chain is built from TRBV27 and TRBJ2-7, with TRBD1 as a possible D gene (5 bases). The CDR3 sequence is 14 residues long. Trimming stripped 6 bases from V and 2 bases from J, with 14 bases between. Germline CDR1 is MNHEY and CDR2 is SMNVEV (reference sequence).

The V gene is TRBV28, the J gene TRBJ1-5, with D unresolved. V lost 5 bases to trimming and J lost 7 bases, with 9 bases between them. CDR1 and CDR2 from the germline V gene are MDHEN and SYDVKM. The CDR3 has 12 residues. CDR3 protein: CASSEGLQPQHF. The CDR3 coding sequence is TGTGCCAGCAGTGAAGGACTACAGCCCCAGCATTTT. Full variable domain (missing parts from reference TRBV28 and TRBJ1-5): DVKVTQSSRYLVKRTGEKVFLECVQDMDHENMFWYRQDPGLGLRLIYFSYDVKMKEKGDIPEGYSVSREKKERFSLILESASTNQTSMYLCASSEGLQPQHFGDGTRLSIL.

This clone was seen a few times. The chain couples TRBV7-9 to TRBJ2-3; D may be TRBD1 or TRBD2 (7 bases each). V lost 3 bases and J 5 bases, leaving 12 bases between the germline ends. The germline V gene has CDR1 SEHNR and CDR2 FQNEAQ (reference sequence). This CDR3 is 14 amino acids long. CDR3 in DNA: TGTGCCAGCAGCTTTACAGGGGAGGGAGATACGCAGTATTTT. It is translated as CASSFTGEGDTQYF.

This clone was recorded a few times. The chain couples TRBV19 to TRBJ1-2, with D perhaps TRBD1 (5 bases). The germline CDR1 and CDR2 sequences are LNHDA and SQIVND (reference sequence). The CDR3 sequence is 12 residues long. V lost 7 bases and J lost 3, with 9 bases in between. The CDR3: CASTGAYYGYTF. CDR3 DNA sequence: TGTGCCAGTACCGGGGCCTACTATGGCTACACCTTC.

This clone has more than one count but fewer than ten. The CDR3: CASTSSGNTIYF. DNA for the CDR3: TGTGCCAGCACATCCTCTGGAAACACCATATATTTT. The chain employs TRBV6-5 and TRBJ1-3; D remains unclear. Trimming shortened V by 7 bases and J by 0 bases, and 4 bases separated the two germline ends. CDR3 length: 12 amino acids. CDR1 is MNHEY and CDR2 is SVGAGI in the germline V gene.

This clone appeared a few times. Written as DNA, the CDR3 is TGTGCCAGCAGCGTAGATGTGGGAACCTACGAGCAGTACTTC. It yields the protein CASSVDVGTYEQYF. The gene calls are TRBV9 and TRBJ2-7; unclear D gene. The CDR3 is made up of 14 amino acids. The germline V and J ends were trimmed by 0 bases and 2 bases, with 9 bases remaining between them. CDR1 and CDR2 from the germline V gene are SGDLS and YYNGEE.

There are a few counts of this clone. The V gene is TRBV16, the J gene TRBJ2-2; TRBD1 matches 7 bases. This CDR3 is built from 15 residues. Germline V CDR1 and CDR2: KGHSY, FQNENV. V was clipped by 5 bases and J by 1 base; unmatched bases: 4. CDR3: CASSGQVLNTGELFF. CDR3 bases: TGTGCCAGCAGCGGACAGGTGCTGAACACCGGGGAGCTGTTTTTT.